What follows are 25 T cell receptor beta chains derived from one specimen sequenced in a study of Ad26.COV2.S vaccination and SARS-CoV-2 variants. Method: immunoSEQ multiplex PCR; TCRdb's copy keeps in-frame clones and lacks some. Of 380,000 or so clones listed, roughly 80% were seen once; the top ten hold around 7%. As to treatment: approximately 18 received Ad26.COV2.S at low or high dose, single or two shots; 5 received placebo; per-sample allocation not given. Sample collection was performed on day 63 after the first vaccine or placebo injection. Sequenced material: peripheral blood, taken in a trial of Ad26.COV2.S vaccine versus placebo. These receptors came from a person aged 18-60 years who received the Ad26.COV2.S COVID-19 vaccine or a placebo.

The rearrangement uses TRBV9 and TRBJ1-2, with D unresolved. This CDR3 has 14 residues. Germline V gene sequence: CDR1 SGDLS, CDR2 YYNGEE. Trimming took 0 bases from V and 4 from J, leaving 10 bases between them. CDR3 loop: CASSVDIRSYGYTF. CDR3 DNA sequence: TGTGCCAGCAGCGTAGATATCCGAAGCTATGGCTACACCTTC.

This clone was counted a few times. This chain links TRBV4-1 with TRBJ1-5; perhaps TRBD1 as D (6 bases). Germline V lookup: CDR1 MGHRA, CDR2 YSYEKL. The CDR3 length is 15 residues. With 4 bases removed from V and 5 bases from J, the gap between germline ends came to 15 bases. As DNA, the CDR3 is TGCGCCAGCAGCCGATCCGCAGGGGTGGATCAGCCCCAGCATTTT. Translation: CASSRSAGVDQPQHF.

CDR3: CARIILLDSYNEQFF. The CDR3 coding sequence is TGTGCCAGAATCATACTATTGGACAGTTACAATGAGCAGTTCTTC. The gene calls are TRBV5-3 and TRBJ2-1; maybe TRBD1 (6 bases). TRBV5-3 is sorted into the ORF group, with uncertain function. There are 15 residues in the CDR3. V was shortened by 6 bases and J by 4 bases, with 17 bases between the two germline ends.

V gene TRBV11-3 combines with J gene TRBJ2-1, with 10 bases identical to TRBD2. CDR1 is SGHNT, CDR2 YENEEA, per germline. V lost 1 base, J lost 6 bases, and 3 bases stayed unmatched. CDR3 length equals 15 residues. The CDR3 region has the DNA TGTGCCAGCAGCTTAGGGACTAGCGGACGCAATGAGCAGTTCTTC. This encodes CASSLGTSGRNEQFF.

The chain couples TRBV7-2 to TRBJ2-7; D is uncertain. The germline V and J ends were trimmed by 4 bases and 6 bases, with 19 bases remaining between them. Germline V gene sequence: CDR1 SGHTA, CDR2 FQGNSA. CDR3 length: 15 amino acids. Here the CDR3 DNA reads TGTGCCAGCAGCTCGGAACCTCGTAGTATGTTCGAGCAGTACTTC. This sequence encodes CASSSEPRSMFEQYF.

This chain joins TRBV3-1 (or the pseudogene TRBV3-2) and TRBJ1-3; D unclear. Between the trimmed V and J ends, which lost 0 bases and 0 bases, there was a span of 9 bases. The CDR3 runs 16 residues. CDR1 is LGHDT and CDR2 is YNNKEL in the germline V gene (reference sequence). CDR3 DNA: TGTGCCAGCAGCCAAGATCCCCAGAACTCTGGAAACACCATATATTTT. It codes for CASSQDPQNSGNTIYF.

The DNA of the CDR3 is TGCGCCAGCATCTCGGGACATTTAAACACCGGGGAGCTGTTTTTT. It encodes CASISGHLNTGELFF. The chain combines TRBV23-1 with TRBJ2-2, with D perhaps matching TRBD1 (6 bases). TRBV23-1 counts as an open reading frame of uncertain function. The CDR3 runs to 15 residues. V lost 7 bases, J lost 2 bases, and 14 bases lay in between.

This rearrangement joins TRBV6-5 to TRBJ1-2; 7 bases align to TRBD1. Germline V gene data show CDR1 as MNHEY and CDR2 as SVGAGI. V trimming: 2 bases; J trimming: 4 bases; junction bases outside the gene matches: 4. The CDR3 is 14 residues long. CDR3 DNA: TGTGCCAGCAGTTACACAGGGGCGGGCTATGGCTACACCTTC. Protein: CASSYTGAGYGYTF.

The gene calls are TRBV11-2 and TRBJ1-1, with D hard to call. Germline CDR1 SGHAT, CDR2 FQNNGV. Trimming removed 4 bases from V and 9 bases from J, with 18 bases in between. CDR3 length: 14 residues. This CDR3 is CASSSPRRRRKAFF. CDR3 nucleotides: TGTGCCAGCAGCTCCCCCCGAAGGCGACGAAAAGCTTTCTTT.

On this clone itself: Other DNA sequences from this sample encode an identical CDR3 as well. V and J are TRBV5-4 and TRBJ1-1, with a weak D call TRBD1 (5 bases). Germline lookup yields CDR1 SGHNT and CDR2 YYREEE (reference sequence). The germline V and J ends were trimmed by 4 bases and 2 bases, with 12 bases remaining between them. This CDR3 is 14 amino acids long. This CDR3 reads CASSRGRGNTEAFF. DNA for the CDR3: TGTGCCAGCAGCCGGGGACGGGGAAACACTGAAGCTTTCTTT.

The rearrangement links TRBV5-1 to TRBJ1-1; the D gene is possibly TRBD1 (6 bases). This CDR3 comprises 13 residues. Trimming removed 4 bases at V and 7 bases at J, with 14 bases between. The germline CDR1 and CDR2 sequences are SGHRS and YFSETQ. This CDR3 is CASSADSYDEAFF. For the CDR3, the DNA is TGCGCCAGCAGCGCGGACAGCTACGATGAAGCTTTCTTT.

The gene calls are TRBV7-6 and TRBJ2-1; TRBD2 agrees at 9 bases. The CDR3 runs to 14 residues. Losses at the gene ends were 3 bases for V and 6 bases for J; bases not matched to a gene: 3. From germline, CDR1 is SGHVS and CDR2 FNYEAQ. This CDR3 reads CASSFGGGGNEQFF. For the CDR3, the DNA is TGTGCCAGCAGCTTCGGCGGGGGGGGCAATGAGCAGTTCTTC.

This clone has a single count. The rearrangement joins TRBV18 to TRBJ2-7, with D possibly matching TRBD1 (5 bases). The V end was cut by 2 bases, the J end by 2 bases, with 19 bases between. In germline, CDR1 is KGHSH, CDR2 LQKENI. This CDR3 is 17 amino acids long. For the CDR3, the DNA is TGTGCCAGCTCACCAACCCCCCAACCAGGGTTCACCTACGAGCAGTACTTC. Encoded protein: CASSPTPQPGFTYEQYF.

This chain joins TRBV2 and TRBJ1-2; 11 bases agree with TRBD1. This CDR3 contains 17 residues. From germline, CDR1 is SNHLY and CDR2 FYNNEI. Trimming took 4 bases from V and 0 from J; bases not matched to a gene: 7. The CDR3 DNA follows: TGTGCCAGCAGTGGGGACAGGGGGAGAAATCCTAACTATGGCTACACCTTC. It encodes CASSGDRGRNPNYGYTF. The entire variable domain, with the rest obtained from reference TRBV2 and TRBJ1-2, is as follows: EPEVTQTPSHQVTQMGQEVILRCVPISNHLYFYWYRQILGQKVEFLVSFYNNEISEKSEIFDDQFSVERPDGSNFTLKIRSTKLEDSAMYFCASSGDRGRNPNYGYTFGSGTRLTVV.

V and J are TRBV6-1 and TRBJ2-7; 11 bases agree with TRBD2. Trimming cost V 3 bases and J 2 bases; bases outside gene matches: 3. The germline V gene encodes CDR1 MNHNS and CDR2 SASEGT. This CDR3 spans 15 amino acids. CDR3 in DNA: TGTGCCAGCAGTGACCGACTAGCGGGGACCTACGAGCAGTACTTC. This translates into CASSDRLAGTYEQYF.

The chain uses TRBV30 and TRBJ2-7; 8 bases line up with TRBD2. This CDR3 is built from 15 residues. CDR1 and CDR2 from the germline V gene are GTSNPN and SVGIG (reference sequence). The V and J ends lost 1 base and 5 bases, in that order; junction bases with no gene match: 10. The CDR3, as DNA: TGTGCCTGGAGTGCCCAAGCGGGAGTGGTCCACGAGCAGTACTTC. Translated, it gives CAWSAQAGVVHEQYF.

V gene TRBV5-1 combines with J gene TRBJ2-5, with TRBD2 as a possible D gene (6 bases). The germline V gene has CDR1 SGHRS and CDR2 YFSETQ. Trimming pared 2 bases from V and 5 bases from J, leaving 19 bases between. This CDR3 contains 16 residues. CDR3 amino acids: CASSFTSMGGRETQYF. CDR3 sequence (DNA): TGCGCCAGCAGCTTCACATCTATGGGGGGTCGGGAGACCCAGTACTTC.

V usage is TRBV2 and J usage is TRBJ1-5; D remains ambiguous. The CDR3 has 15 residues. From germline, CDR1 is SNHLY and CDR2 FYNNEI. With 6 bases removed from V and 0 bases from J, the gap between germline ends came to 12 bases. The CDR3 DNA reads TGTGCCAGCAGGCGGGCAGACCTTAGCAATCAGCCCCAGCATTTT. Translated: CASRRADLSNQPQHF. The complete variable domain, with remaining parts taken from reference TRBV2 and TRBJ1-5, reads EPEVTQTPSHQVTQMGQEVILRCVPISNHLYFYWYRQILGQKVEFLVSFYNNEISEKSEIFDDQFSVERPDGSNFTLKIRSTKLEDSAMYFCASRRADLSNQPQHFGDGTRLSIL.

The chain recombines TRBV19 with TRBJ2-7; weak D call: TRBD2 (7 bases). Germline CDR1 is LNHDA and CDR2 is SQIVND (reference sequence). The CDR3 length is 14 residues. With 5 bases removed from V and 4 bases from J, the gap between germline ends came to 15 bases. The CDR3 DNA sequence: TGTGCCAGTAGTCCTAGCGGAGGGGGGTACGAGCAGTACTTC. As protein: CASSPSGGGYEQYF.

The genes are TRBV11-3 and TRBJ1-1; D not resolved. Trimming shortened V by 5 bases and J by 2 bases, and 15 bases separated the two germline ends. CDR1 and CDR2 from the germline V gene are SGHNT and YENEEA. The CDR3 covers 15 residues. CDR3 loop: CASSPGVTPNTEAFF. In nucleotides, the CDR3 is TGTGCCAGCAGCCCCGGGGTTACCCCCAACACTGAAGCTTTCTTT.

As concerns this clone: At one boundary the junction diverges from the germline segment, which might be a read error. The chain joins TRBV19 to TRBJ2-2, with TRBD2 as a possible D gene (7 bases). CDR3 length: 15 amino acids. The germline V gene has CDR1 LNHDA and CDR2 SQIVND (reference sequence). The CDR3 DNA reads TGTGCCAGTAGTCGGGGGGCTTTCAAAACCGGAGAGCTGTTTTTT. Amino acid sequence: CASSRGAFKTGELFF.

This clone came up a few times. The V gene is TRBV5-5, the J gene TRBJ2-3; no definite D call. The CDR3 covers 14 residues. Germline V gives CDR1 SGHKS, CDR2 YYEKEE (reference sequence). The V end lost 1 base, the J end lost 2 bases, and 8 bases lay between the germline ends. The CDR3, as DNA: TGTGCCAGCAGCTTGTGGCAGAACACAGATACGCAGTATTTT. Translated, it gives CASSLWQNTDTQYF.

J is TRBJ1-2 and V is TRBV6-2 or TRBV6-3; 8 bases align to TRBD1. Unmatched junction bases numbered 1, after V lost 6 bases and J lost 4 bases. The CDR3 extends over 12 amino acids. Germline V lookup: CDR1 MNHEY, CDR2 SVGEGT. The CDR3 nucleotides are TGTGCCAGCAGCGGACAGGGCTATGGCTACACCTTC. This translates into CASSGQGYGYTF.

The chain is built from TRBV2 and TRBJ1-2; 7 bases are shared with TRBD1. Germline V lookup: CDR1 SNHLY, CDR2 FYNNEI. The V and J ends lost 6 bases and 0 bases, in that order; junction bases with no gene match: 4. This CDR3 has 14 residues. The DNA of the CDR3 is TGTGCCAGCAGGATGACAGGGACTAACTATGGCTACACCTTC. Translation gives CASRMTGTNYGYTF.

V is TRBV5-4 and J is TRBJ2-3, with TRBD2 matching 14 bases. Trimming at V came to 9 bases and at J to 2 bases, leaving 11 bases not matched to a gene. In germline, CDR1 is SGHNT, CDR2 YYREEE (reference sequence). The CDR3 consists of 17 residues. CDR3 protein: CAINSGLAGEITDTQYF. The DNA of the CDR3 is TGTGCCATCAACTCGGGACTAGCGGGAGAGATCACAGATACGCAGTATTTT.